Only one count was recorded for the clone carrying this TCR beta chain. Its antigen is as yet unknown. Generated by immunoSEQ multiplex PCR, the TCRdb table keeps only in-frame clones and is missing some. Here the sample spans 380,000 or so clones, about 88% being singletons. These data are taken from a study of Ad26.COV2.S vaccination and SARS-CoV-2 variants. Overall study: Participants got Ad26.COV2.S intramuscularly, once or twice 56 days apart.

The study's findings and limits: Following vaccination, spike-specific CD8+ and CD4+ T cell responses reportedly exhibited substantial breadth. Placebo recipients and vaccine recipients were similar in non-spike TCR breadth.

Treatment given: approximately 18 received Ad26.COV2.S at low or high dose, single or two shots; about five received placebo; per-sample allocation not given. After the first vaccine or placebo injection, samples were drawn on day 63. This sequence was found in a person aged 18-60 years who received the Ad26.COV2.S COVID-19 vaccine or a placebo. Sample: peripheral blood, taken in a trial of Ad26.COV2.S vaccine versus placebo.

As DNA, the CDR3 is TGTGCCAGCAGCATTACTAGCGGGGACTACGAGCAGTACTTC. It specifies CASSITSGDYEQYF. The chain joins TRBV7-2 to TRBJ2-7; 10 positions match TRBD2. CDR3 size: 14 residues. CDR1 SGHTA and CDR2 FQGNSA come from the germline V gene. V was pared by 5 bases and J by 3 bases, with 4 bases of the junction left unmatched.